The T cell receptor (beta chain) described here comes from a study of T cells in Graves' hyperthyroidism and ophthalmopathy. This clonotype came up many times. Using RNA transcripts as the source, TCR beta CDR3 regions were amplified. First-round RT-PCR targeting the TCR CDR3 was performed with the HTBI primer set. TCRdb passed the multiplex PCR reads through MiXCR, listing each CDR3 protein once. This table holds hundreds of thousands of distinct CDR3 sequences, about 15% found once. The sequence was collected from a young woman with Graves' hyperthyroidism. Sequenced: blood.

The DNA for the CDR3 is TGTGCCAGCAGCGGTAGGACAGGGGTGAACCGAGCTTTCTTT. This codes for CASSGRTGVNRAFF. The chain uses TRBV7-9 and TRBJ1-1; TRBD1 matches at 9 bases. V lost 5 bases, J lost 10 bases, and 11 bases stayed unmatched. The CDR3 consists of 14 residues. CDR1 SEHNR and CDR2 FQNEAQ come from the germline V gene (reference sequence).